Shown below are 13 T cell receptor beta chains from a single sample sequenced in a study of blood T cell repertoires in COVID-19. Repertoires were generated with immunoSEQ multiplex PCR, while TCRdb's copy carries only in-frame clones and drops some. The repertoire holds 100,000 to 150,000 clones, with 80% to 90% as singletons. Sequencing was carried out using peripheral blood. Receptors originate from a woman aged 55-70 years with acute or convalescent COVID-19.

This clone appeared a single time. CDR3 sequence: CASRPSGQTNYGYTF. The DNA for the CDR3 is TGTGCCAGCAGACCCTCGGGACAGACTAACTATGGCTACACCTTC. The chain recombines TRBV6-5 with TRBJ1-2; 7 nucleotides match TRBD1. Germline V gives CDR1 MNHEY, CDR2 SVGAGI. CDR3 length: 15 amino acids. After removal of 6 bases from V and 0 bases from J, the junction contained 7 bases not matched to a gene.

This clone was seen only a few times. The rearrangement links TRBV23-1 to TRBJ1-2, with D tentatively TRBD1 (5 bases). TRBV23-1 is classed as an ORF, of uncertain function. This CDR3 comprises 13 residues. V lost 8 bases to trimming and J lost 6 bases, with 16 bases between them. The CDR3 nucleotides read TGCGCCAGCGGATTCCAGGGTAGGGATGGCTACACCTTC. Residues: CASGFQGRDGYTF.

J is TRBJ1-2 and V is TRBV28, with 12 positions matching TRBD1. J gave up 7 bases and V 2 bases, and 8 bases lay outside the gene matches. Germline values: CDR1 MDHEN, CDR2 SYDVKM. The CDR3 is 16 residues long. CDR3 residues: CASSLTPGQGAGGYTF. The CDR3 DNA reads as TGTGCCAGCAGTTTAACTCCGGGACAGGGGGCCGGTGGCTACACCTTC.

This clone was recorded only once. The rearrangement joins TRBV6-1 to TRBJ1-5; TRBD1 matches 11 bases. From germline, CDR1 is MNHNS and CDR2 SASEGT. The CDR3 runs to 15 residues. J gave up 5 bases and V 3 bases, and 3 bases lay outside the gene matches. CDR3 sequence reads: CASSDRTGGYQPQHF. The DNA of the CDR3 is TGTGCCAGCAGTGACCGGACAGGGGGCTATCAGCCCCAGCATTTT.

The CDR3 DNA follows: TGCGCCAGCAGCCCCTCTAGCGGCACAGATACGCAGTATTTT. Its translation is CASSPSSGTDTQYF. This chain connects TRBV5-1 to TRBJ2-3; TRBD2 might be the D (6 bases). The V end lost 4 bases, the J end lost 1 base, and 10 bases lay between the germline ends. The germline gives CDR1 SGHRS, CDR2 YFSETQ. The length of the CDR3 is 14 residues. The full variable domain, its missing parts supplied by reference TRBV5-1 and TRBJ2-3, is KAGVTQTPRYLIKTRGQQVTLSCSPISGHRSVSWYQQTPGQGLQFLFEYFSETQRNKGNFPGRFSGRQFSNSRSEMNVSTLELGDSALYLCASSPSSGTDTQYFGPGTRLTVL.

This clone has a single count. The CDR3 coding sequence is TGTGCCAGCAGTTTGCAGGGGGACCAGCCCCAGCATTTT. Amino acid sequence: CASSLQGDQPQHF. The rearrangement links TRBV12-3 or TRBV12-4 to TRBJ1-5, with 7 bases aligning to TRBD1. The V gene end was trimmed by 3 bases and the J gene end by 7 bases; junction bases not matched to a gene: 3. The CDR3 consists of 13 residues.

This chain connects TRBV28 to TRBJ1-5, with D perhaps matching TRBD1 (5 bases). This CDR3 has 13 amino acids. Trimming took off 6 bases at V and 4 bases at J, with 10 bases between the two ends. The germline CDR1 and CDR2 sequences are MDHEN and SYDVKM. The CDR3: CASSLTANQPQHF. CDR3 sequence (DNA): TGTGCCAGCAGCTTGACAGCTAATCAGCCCCAGCATTTT.

V is TRBV10-1 and J is TRBJ2-1, with D possibly matching TRBD1 (5 bases). V lost 2 bases, J lost 9 bases, and 8 bases lay in between. The length of the CDR3 is 12 residues. Germline CDR1 is WNHNN and CDR2 is SYGVQD (reference sequence). This chain's CDR3 is CASSEARGEQFF. Written as DNA, the CDR3 is TGCGCCAGCAGTGAGGCTAGGGGTGAGCAGTTCTTC.

The chain carries TRBV14 and TRBJ1-1; 9 bases are shared with TRBD1. Unmatched junction bases numbered 6, after V lost 0 bases and J lost 13 bases. CDR1 and CDR2 (germline): SGHDN, FVKESK. CDR3 length: 13 residues. The CDR3 loop reads CASSQEVRDRVFF. In DNA form, the CDR3 reads TGTGCCAGCAGCCAAGAGGTGCGGGACAGGGTTTTCTTT.

V usage is TRBV5-1 and J usage is TRBJ1-4, with TRBD1 identical over 7 bases. The CDR3 covers 15 residues. Germline lookup yields CDR1 SGHRS and CDR2 YFSETQ. With 0 bases clipped from V and 8 bases from J, the junction kept 7 bases outside the gene matches. CDR3 sequence (DNA): TGCGCCAGCAGCTTGGCCACCACAGGGGAAGAAAAACTGTTTTTT. This translates into CASSLATTGEEKLFF.

DNA for the CDR3: TGTGCCAGCAGCGTAGGGGCACTAGTCAATGAGCAGTTCTTC. Translation gives CASSVGALVNEQFF. This chain uses TRBV9 with TRBJ2-1, with D perhaps TRBD2 (5 bases). The CDR3 runs 14 residues. Trimming shortened V by 0 bases and J by 6 bases, and 10 bases separated the two germline ends. CDR1 is SGDLS, CDR2 YYNGEE, per germline. The variable domain in full, completed from reference TRBV9 and TRBJ2-1, reads DSGVTQTPKHLITATGQRVTLRCSPRSGDLSVYWYQQSLDQGLQFLIQYYNGEERAKGNILERFSAQQFPDLHSELNLSSLELGDSALYFCASSVGALVNEQFFGPGTRLTVL.

By its share, this clone is medium-sized (0.01 to 0.1%). The rearrangement joins TRBV4-1 to TRBJ2-3, with D perhaps TRBD1 (5 bases). V was cut by 1 base and J by 3 bases, with 8 bases left in between. This CDR3 contains 14 residues. CDR1 MGHRA and CDR2 YSYEKL come from the germline V gene. The CDR3 sequence is CASSQVAGTDTQYF. In DNA form, the CDR3 reads TGCGCCAGCAGCCAAGTTGCAGGGACAGATACGCAGTATTTT.

J is TRBJ1-1 and V is TRBV19, with TRBD1 matching over 8 bases. The CDR3 length is 14 residues. Germline V gene lookup returns CDR1 LNHDA and CDR2 SQIVND (reference sequence). The junction had 5 bases not matched to a gene; V was cut back by 4 bases and J by 4 bases. In nucleotides, the CDR3 is TGTGCCAGTAGTAGTCAGGGGGCGTCCACTGAAGCTTTCTTT. Residues: CASSSQGASTEAFF.